Listed here are 16 T cell receptor beta chains from one sample, sequenced in a study of T cells in Graves' hyperthyroidism and ophthalmopathy. The TCR beta CDR3 regions underwent amplification using RNA transcripts as the source. A first-round RT-PCR of the TCR CDR3 used the HTBI primer set. Via MiXCR, TCRdb re-called the multiplex PCR reads, giving one row per CDR3 protein. The repertoire holds about 290,000 distinct CDR3 sequences, with roughly 15% as singletons. Material: blood. Receptor source: a young man with Graves' hyperthyroidism.

In its sample, this clonotype was seen a few times. The chain has TRBV5-4 and TRBJ2-4; 7 positions agree with TRBD1. V lost 3 bases and J lost 4; bases outside the gene matches: 1. Germline V lookup: CDR1 SGHNT, CDR2 YYREEE (reference sequence). This CDR3 region has 13 residues. The CDR3 protein is CASSWGQKNIQYF. CDR3 coding DNA: TGTGCCAGCAGCTGGGGACAGAAAAACATTCAGTACTTC. The variable domain in full, completed from reference TRBV5-4 and TRBJ2-4, reads ETGVTQSPTHLIKTRGQQVTLRCSSQSGHNTVSWYQQALGQGPQFIFQYYREEENGRGNFPPRFSGLQFPNYSSELNVNALELDDSALYLCASSWGQKNIQYFGAGTRLSVL.

The chain couples TRBV20-1 to TRBJ1-1; tentative D call: TRBD1 (5 bases). Germline loops: CDR1 DFQATT, CDR2 SNEGSKA (reference sequence). V was cut by 0 bases and J by 3 bases, with 14 bases left in between. The CDR3 loop spans 15 amino acids. The CDR3 sequence is CSARDERGRDTEAFF. The CDR3, as DNA: TGCAGTGCTAGAGATGAGCGGGGGAGGGACACTGAAGCTTTCTTT.

This clonotype was recorded at least ten times. The chain couples TRBV20-1 to TRBJ2-7; D is unresolved. The CDR3 runs to 11 residues. Trimming shortened V by 3 bases and J by 4 bases, and 7 bases separated the two germline ends. Per the germline V gene, CDR1 is DFQATT and CDR2 is SNEGSKA (reference sequence). CDR3 sequence reads: CSARATYEQYF. CDR3 nucleotides: TGCAGTGCTAGGGCCACTTACGAGCAGTACTTC.

This clonotype showed up many times. This chain connects TRBV18 to TRBJ2-2; D might be TRBD2 (5 bases). CDR1 and CDR2 (germline): KGHSH, LQKENI. V was pared by 5 bases and J by 3 bases, with 10 bases between. The CDR3 extends over 14 amino acids. The CDR3 DNA is TGTGCCAGCTCAGATAGCGAAGACACCGGGGAGCTGTTTTTT. Its translation: CASSDSEDTGELFF.

This chain joins TRBV7-9 and TRBJ2-3; 12 nucleotides line up with TRBD2. The CDR3 has 18 amino acids. Per germline, CDR1 SEHNR and CDR2 FQNEAQ (reference sequence). J was trimmed by 2 bases and V by 1 base; bases with no gene match: 7. The CDR3 nucleotides read TGTGCCAGCAGCTTAGGGACTAGCGGGACTAGCTACACAGATACGCAGTATTTT. This codes for CASSLGTSGTSYTDTQYF.

This clonotype was seen a handful of times. The chain links TRBV20-1 to TRBJ2-7; 7 nucleotides agree with TRBD1. V lost 4 bases and J lost 2; bases outside the gene matches: 17. The CDR3 sequence is 17 residues long. Germline CDR1 is DFQATT and CDR2 is SNEGSKA (reference sequence). The CDR3 loop reads CSATRRTDREPTYEQYF. The CDR3 region has the DNA TGCAGTGCTACCCGAAGAACCGACAGGGAACCAACCTACGAGCAGTACTTC.

This clonotype has ten or more counts. The chain employs TRBV7-9 and TRBJ2-3; TRBD2 matches 9 bases. After removal of 2 bases from V and 10 bases from J, the junction contained 19 bases not matched to a gene. This CDR3 region has 18 residues. The germline V gene encodes CDR1 SEHNR and CDR2 FQNEAQ (reference sequence). The CDR3 region has the DNA TGTGCCAGCAGCTTAAGCCCGATCCGGTCTAGCGGGACTTGGGCGCAGTATTTT. This codes for CASSLSPIRSSGTWAQYF.

Concerning this clonotype: In this CDR3 the conserved last residue, phenylalanine or tryptophan, is missing, so a read error is likely. J is TRBJ2-1 and V is TRBV11-2, with 8 nucleotides matching TRBD2. Germline V lookup: CDR1 SGHAT, CDR2 FQNNGV. Unmatched junction bases numbered 2, after V lost 5 bases and J lost 5 bases. This CDR3 contains 13 residues. CDR3 in amino acids: CASSGTSHNEQFL. The CDR3 DNA is TGTGCCAGCAGCGGGACTAGTCACAATGAGCAGTTCCTC.

This rearrangement joins TRBV28 to TRBJ2-2, with a tentative D call TRBD1 (6 bases). The CDR3 extends over 16 amino acids. CDR1 is MDHEN and CDR2 is SYDVKM in the germline V gene. The V end lost 7 bases, the J end lost 4 bases, and 19 bases lay between the germline ends. CDR3 protein: CASTVQGFPSTGELFF. The CDR3 bases are TGTGCCAGCACTGTACAGGGTTTTCCGAGCACCGGGGAGCTGTTTTTT.

This clonotype was picked up one time. The chain employs TRBV19 and TRBJ1-6; the D is unclear. In germline, CDR1 is LNHDA, CDR2 SQIVND (reference sequence). The CDR3 consists of 15 residues. Trimming cost V 3 bases and J 0 bases, with 6 bases left between them. CDR3 amino acids: CASSIGYSYNSPLHF. The CDR3 DNA reads TGTGCCAGTAGTATCGGGTACTCCTATAATTCACCCCTCCACTTT.

Ten or more counts support this clonotype. The CDR3 coding sequence is TGCGCCAGCAGCTTGGCTTTCTATGAGCAGTTCTTC. Translated: CASSLAFYEQFF. The genes are TRBV5-1 and TRBJ2-1; unclear D gene. The CDR3 is 12 residues long. Between the trimmed V and J ends, which lost 0 bases and 8 bases, there was a span of 6 bases. Germline V gives CDR1 SGHRS, CDR2 YFSETQ.

In this sample, this clonotype turned up a few times. J is TRBJ2-2 and V is TRBV7-9, with 15 bases lining up with TRBD2. The V gene end was trimmed by 5 bases and the J gene end by 6 bases; junction bases not matched to a gene: 7. Germline CDR1 SEHNR, CDR2 FQNEAQ (reference sequence). CDR3 size: 17 residues. Written as DNA, the CDR3 is TGTGCCAGCAGCCGCAGGACTAGCGGGAGGGCAGCCGGGGAGCTGTTTTTT. Its translation is CASSRRTSGRAAGELFF.

In this sample, this clonotype turned up many times. The chain carries TRBV6-1 and TRBJ1-1, with 8 bases identical to TRBD1. The V gene's germline CDR1 is MNHNS and CDR2 SASEGT. The CDR3 extends over 12 amino acids. With 7 bases clipped from V and 6 bases from J, the junction kept 4 bases outside the gene matches. CDR3 coding DNA: TGTGCCAGCACCGGACAGGGCGCTGAAGCTTTCTTT. Translation: CASTGQGAEAFF.

This clonotype was detected a few times. This rearrangement joins TRBV30 to TRBJ2-7, with D unresolved. V gave up 3 bases and J gave up 1 base, with 10 bases separating them. The CDR3 length is 13 residues. Germline values: CDR1 GTSNPN, CDR2 SVGIG (reference sequence). CDR3 residues: CAWSRLPSYEQYF. In DNA, the CDR3 is TGTGCCTGGAGCAGACTGCCGTCCTACGAGCAGTACTTC.

The rearrangement uses TRBV7-9 and TRBJ1-1; 8 nucleotides match TRBD1. This CDR3 region has 15 residues. The germline CDR1 and CDR2 sequences are SEHNR and FQNEAQ (reference sequence). The V segment lost 6 bases and the J segment 2 bases; nucleotides outside the gene matches: 8. CDR3 sequence: CASSGPGQGNTEAFF. The CDR3 nucleotides read TGTGCCAGCAGTGGCCCCGGACAGGGAAACACTGAAGCTTTCTTT. Drawing the rest from reference TRBV7-9 and TRBJ1-1, the complete variable domain is DTGVSQNPRHKITKRGQNVTFRCDPISEHNRLYWYRQTLGQGPEFLTYFQNEAQLEKSRLLSDRFSAERPKGSFSTLEIQRTEQGDSAMYLCASSGPGQGNTEAFFGQGTRLTVV.

The chain links TRBV6-1 to TRBJ2-5; D possibly matches TRBD1 or TRBD2 (5 bases each). From germline, CDR1 is MNHNS and CDR2 SASEGT. The CDR3 loop spans 15 amino acids. V lost 5 bases and J 6 bases, leaving 19 bases between the germline ends. The CDR3 DNA reads as TGTGCCAGCAGTAAGGGAATCTGGGGGAGTAAGACCCAGTACTTC. Encoded protein: CASSKGIWGSKTQYF.